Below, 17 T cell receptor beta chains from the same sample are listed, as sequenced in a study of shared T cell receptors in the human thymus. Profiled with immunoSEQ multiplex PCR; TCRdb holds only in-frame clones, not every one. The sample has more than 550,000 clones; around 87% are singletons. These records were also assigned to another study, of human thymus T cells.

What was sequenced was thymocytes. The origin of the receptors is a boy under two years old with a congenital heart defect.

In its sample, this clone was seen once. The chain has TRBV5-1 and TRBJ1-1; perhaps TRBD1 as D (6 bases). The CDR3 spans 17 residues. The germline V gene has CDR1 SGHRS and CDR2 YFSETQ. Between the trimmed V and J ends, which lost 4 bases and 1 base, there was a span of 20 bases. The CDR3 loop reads CASSPRTVKKTNTEAFF. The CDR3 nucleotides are TGCGCCAGCAGCCCACGGACAGTCAAAAAAACGAACACTGAAGCTTTCTTT.

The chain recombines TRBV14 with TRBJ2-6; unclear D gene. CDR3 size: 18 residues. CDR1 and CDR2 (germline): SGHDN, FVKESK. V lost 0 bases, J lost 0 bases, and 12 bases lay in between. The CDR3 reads CASSQEERLRSGANVLTF. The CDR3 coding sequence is TGTGCCAGCAGCCAAGAGGAGAGGCTGCGCTCTGGGGCCAACGTCCTGACTTTC.

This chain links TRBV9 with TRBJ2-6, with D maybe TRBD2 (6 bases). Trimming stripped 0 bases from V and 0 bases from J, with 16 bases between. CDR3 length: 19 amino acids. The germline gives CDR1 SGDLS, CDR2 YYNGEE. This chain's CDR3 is CASSVGGKGDFSGANVLTF. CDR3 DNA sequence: TGTGCCAGCAGCGTAGGGGGTAAAGGGGACTTCTCTGGGGCCAACGTCCTGACTTTC. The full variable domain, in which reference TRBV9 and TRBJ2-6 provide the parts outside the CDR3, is DSGVTQTPKHLITATGQRVTLRCSPRSGDLSVYWYQQSLDQGLQFLIQYYNGEERAKGNILERFSAQQFPDLHSELNLSSLELGDSALYFCASSVGGKGDFSGANVLTFGAGSRLTVL.

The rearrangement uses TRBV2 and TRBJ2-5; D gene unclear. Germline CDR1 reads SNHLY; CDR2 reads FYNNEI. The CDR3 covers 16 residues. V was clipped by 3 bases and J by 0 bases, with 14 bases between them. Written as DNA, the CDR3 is TGTGCCAGCAGTGATCCGGAGCCCCCTCACCAAGAGACCCAGTACTTC. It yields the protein CASSDPEPPHQETQYF.

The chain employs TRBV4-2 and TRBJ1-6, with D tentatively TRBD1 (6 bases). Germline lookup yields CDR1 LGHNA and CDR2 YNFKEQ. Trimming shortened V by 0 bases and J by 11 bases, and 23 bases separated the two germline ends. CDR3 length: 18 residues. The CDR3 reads CASSQDRLKGVDKAPLHF. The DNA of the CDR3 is TGTGCCAGCAGCCAAGATCGTTTAAAGGGGGTAGATAAGGCACCCCTCCACTTT.

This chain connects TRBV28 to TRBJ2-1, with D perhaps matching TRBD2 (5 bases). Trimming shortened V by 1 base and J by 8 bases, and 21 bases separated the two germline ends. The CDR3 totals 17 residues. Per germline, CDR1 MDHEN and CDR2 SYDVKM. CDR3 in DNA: TGTGCCAGCAGTTTATTGACTAACTCCAACGGTTTAGATGAGCAGTTCTTC. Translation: CASSLLTNSNGLDEQFF. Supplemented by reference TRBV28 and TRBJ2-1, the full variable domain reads DVKVTQSSRYLVKRTGEKVFLECVQDMDHENMFWYRQDPGLGLRLIYFSYDVKMKEKGDIPEGYSVSREKKERFSLILESASTNQTSMYLCASSLLTNSNGLDEQFFGPGTRLTVL.

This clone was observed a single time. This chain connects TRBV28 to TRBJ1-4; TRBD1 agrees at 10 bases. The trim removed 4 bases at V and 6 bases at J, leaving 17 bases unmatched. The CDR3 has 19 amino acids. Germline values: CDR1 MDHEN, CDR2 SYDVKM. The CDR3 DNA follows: TGTGCCAGCAGTTCCTATATTCGGGGACAGGGGCCAAGCGATGAAAAACTGTTTTTT. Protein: CASSSYIRGQGPSDEKLFF.

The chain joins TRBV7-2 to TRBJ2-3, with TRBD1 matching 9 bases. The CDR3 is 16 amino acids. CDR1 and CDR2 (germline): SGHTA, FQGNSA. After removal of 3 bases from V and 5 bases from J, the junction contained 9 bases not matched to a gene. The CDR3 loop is CASSFRGTGYEDTQYF. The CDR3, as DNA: TGTGCCAGCAGCTTCCGGGGGACAGGGTATGAAGATACGCAGTATTTT.

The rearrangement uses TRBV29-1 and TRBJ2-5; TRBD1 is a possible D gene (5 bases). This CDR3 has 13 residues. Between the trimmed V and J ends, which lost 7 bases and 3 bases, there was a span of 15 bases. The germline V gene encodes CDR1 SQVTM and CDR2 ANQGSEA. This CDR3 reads CSAAAGYKETQYF. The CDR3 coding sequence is TGCAGCGCCGCGGCAGGGTATAAAGAGACCCAGTACTTC.

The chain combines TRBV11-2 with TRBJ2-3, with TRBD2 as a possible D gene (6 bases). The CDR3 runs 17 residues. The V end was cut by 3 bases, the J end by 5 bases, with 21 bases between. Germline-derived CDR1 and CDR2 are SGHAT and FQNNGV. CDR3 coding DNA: TGTGCCAGCAGCTTGTTCCGGCGGGGAGAACCACGAGATACGCAGTATTTT. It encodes CASSLFRRGEPRDTQYF.

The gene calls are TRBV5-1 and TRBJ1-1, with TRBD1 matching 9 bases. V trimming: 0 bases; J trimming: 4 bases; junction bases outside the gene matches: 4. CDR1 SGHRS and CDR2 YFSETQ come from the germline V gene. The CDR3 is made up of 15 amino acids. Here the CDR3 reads CASSLAPGQGTEAFF. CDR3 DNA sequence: TGCGCCAGCAGCTTGGCCCCGGGACAGGGCACTGAAGCTTTCTTT.

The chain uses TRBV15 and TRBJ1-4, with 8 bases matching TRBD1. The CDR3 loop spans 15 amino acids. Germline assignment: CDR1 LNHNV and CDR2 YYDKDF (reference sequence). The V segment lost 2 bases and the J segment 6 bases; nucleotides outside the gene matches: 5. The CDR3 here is CATSRLDRADEKLFF. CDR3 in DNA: TGTGCCACCAGCAGATTGGACAGGGCGGATGAAAAACTGTTTTTT. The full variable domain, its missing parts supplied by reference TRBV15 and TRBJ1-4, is DAMVIQNPRYQVTQFGKPVTLSCSQTLNHNVMYWYQQKSSQAPKLLFHYYDKDFNNEADTPDNFQSRRPNTSFCFLDIRSPGLGDTAMYLCATSRLDRADEKLFFGSGTQLSVL.

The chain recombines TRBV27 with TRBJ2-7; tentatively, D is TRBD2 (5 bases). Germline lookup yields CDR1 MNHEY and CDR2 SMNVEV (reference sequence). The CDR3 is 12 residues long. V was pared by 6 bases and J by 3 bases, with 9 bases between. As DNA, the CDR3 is TGTGCCAGCAGGGAGGAGTTCTACGAGCAGTACTTC. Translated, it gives CASREEFYEQYF.

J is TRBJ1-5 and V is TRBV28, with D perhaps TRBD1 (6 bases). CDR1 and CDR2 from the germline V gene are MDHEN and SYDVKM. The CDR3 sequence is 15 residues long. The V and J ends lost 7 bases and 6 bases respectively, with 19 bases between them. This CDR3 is CASTQSGGHGQPQHF. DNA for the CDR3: TGTGCCAGCACTCAATCCGGGGGGCATGGTCAGCCCCAGCATTTT.

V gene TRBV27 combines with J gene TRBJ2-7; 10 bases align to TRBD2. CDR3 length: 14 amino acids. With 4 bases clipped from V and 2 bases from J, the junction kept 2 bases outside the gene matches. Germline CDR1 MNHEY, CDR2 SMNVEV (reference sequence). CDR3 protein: CASSSSGSAYEQYF. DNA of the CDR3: TGTGCCAGCAGTTCTAGCGGGAGTGCCTACGAGCAGTACTTC.

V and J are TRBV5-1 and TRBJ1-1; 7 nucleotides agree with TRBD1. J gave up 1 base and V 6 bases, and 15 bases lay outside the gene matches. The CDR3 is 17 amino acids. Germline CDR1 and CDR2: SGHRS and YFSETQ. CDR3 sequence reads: CASTRGRPGGKNTEAFF. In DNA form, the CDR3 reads TGCGCCAGCACCCGGGGACGGCCAGGGGGAAAGAACACTGAAGCTTTCTTT.

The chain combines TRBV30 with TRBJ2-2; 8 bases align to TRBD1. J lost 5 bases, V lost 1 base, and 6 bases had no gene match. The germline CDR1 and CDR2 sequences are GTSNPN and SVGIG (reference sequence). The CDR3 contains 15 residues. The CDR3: CAWSGGQDLTGELFF. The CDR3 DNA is TGTGCCTGGAGTGGGGGACAGGATTTAACCGGGGAGCTGTTTTTT. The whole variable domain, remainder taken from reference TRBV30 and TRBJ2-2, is SQTIHQWPATLVQPVGSPLSLECTVEGTSNPNLYWYRQAAGRGLQLLFYSVGIGQISSEVPQNLSASRPQDRQFILSSKKLLLSDSGFYLCAWSGGQDLTGELFFGEGSRLTVL.